The T cell receptor (beta chain) described here comes from a study of T cell responses to AZD1222 COVID-19 vaccine. Regarding the study as a whole: After two AZD1222 doses, spike-specific TCR breadth and depth rose versus day 0. Seropositive status at baseline applied to only 5 to 7 AZD1222 recipients. Nearly half of spike-specific TCRs reportedly target unmutated variant regions.

The length of the CDR3 is 14 residues. V lost 2 bases to trimming and J lost 8 bases; unmatched junction nucleotides: 6. The V gene's germline CDR1 is MNHEY and CDR2 SMNVEV (reference sequence). Using immunoSEQ multiplex PCR, the repertoire was profiled, and TCRdb retains in-frame clones only, with some absent. The profile covers 150,000 to 200,000 clones, with over 85% appearing a single time and 3.9% taken by the ten largest. This clone was observed a few times. Its antigen is not known. This receptor was obtained from an adult in good health. The source was peripheral blood, collected on day 0 of AZD1222 vaccination. The chain links TRBV27 to TRBJ1-2, with TRBD1 identical over 9 bases. CDR3 in DNA: TGTGCCAGCAGTTTAATACAGGGGGCTAACGGCTACACCTTC. The encoded protein is CASSLIQGANGYTF.